This record concerns one T cell receptor (beta chain) sequence. It has no known antigen specificity. It has no much larger one-base neighbor in the sample; base qualities were not kept. Whole blood was collected in K2EDTA tubes by collaborating institutions according to the institutions' own protocols. Collaborator samples were shipped for TCRbeta analysis as frozen whole blood, isolated PBMCs, or DNA extracted from either sample type. This sample is part of a study of blood T cell repertoires in COVID-19 (dated by TCRdb to about 2020). About the investigation overall: The collaborator samples originated in the United States, Italy and Spain and spanned the acute and convalescent phases of COVID-19. The prospective study material was composed of cDNA or gDNA derived from T cells, B-cell-depleted T cells, or PBMCs. Deeply sampled blood TCRbeta repertoires from subjects exposed to, actively infected with, or recovered from COVID-19 were included in the dataset. The sample metadata nearly always contained a de-identified subject ID, COVID-19 status, age in years and sex. The repertoires were released in a freely available public database meant as a resource for research on the immune response to SARS-CoV-2. Where available, HLA class I and class II types were taken from metadata supplied by the sample provider and were not determined by assay-based typing. Samples were obtained from the ongoing ImmuneRACE study (first 160 participants) and from approximately 1,200 subjects provided by 6 global collaborators.

At the junction V is shortened by 4 bases and J by 6 bases; bases outside the gene matches: 8. Inclusive of the bounding cysteine and phenylalanine, the CDR3 is 15 residues long. Only the CDR3 part of the read is kept: 45 bases, read in frame from the first base. The germline V gene provides CDR1 SGHTA and CDR2 FQGNSA. Findings and caveats that apply to the study as a whole: Clinical and demographic metadata were provided uncurated, with the amount varying by source and participant.

The immunoSEQ Assay, a bias-controlled multiplex PCR, was used to amplify TCRbeta CDR3 regions from genomic DNA. In the source study's methods: The number of nucleated cells in each sample was estimated from the amplification of reference gene primers within the assay. To quantify the absolute abundance of each unique TCRbeta CDR3 rearrangement, sequence reads were collapsed and filtered. For each sample, productive Simpson clonality was calculated as the square root of Simpson's diversity index over productive rearrangements. TCRdb's version of the immuneACCESS table is confined to in-frame rearrangements and falls short of the full clone set. An unresolved V gene accounts for under half of the shortfall where checked; the remainder is of unknown origin. D and trimming were read from the DNA, whereas the V and J calls and clone size are those reported in that table. Recorded for this sample are 97,000 or so clones; roughly four fifths of them occurred a single time. The ten largest clones take up about 10% of the sample.

This clonotype originated in a man in his 70s with acute or convalescent COVID-19. Sequenced: peripheral blood. Rearrangement joined TRBV7-2 to TRBJ1-1; 10 bases in between match TRBD1. The CDR3 here reads CASSSPTGQGSEAFF. The DNA reads TGTGCCAGCAGCTCTCCGACGGGACAGGGGTCTGAAGCTTTCTTT.